Given below is one TCR beta chain in context. This table comes from immunoSEQ multiplex PCR, and its TCRdb copy is limited to in-frame clones, with some not included. Of tens of thousands of clones listed, approximately 80% are singletons. The data are from a study of OX40 agonist ivuxolimab in advanced cancers. This clonotype was obtained from an adult with an advanced solid tumor such as melanoma, head and neck, liver or kidney cancer. The sample consisted of CD4+ or CD8+ T cells sorted from blood, taken in a trial of the OX40 agonist ivuxolimab.

In nucleotides, the CDR3 is TGTGCCAGCAGCTTAGGAGGTCCCGTCGGCGAGGAGACCCAGTACTTC. The encoded protein is CASSLGGPVGEETQYF. The chain couples TRBV11-3 to TRBJ2-5; D unclear. Trimming shortened V by 1 base and J by 5 bases, and 17 bases separated the two germline ends. Germline lookup yields CDR1 SGHNT and CDR2 YENEEA. This CDR3 comprises 16 residues.